Below, 32 T cell receptor beta chains from the same sample are listed, as sequenced in a study of control samples from healthy donors and cancer patients. Here immunoSEQ multiplex PCR was the method, and the copy in TCRdb shows in-frame clones only, minus some. This sample yields fewer than 200,000 clones, of which roughly 94% are seen a single time; approximately 14% belongs to the top ten. The sequencing sample was made of PBMCs. Receptors were obtained from a man in his sixties with colorectal cancer.

This chain links TRBV3-1 (or the pseudogene TRBV3-2) with TRBJ1-4; D remains unclear. CDR3 length equals 16 residues. Trimming removed 1 base at V and 6 bases at J, with 15 bases between. The germline V gene encodes CDR1 LGHDT and CDR2 YNNKEL (reference sequence). The DNA of the CDR3 is TGTGCCAGCAGCCAAGGGGTTGGGGTAGGTGATGAAAAACTGTTTTTT. Its translation: CASSQGVGVGDEKLFF.

The J gene is TRBJ2-7, the V gene TRBV5-4, with D possibly TRBD1 on 6 matching bases. The germline V and J ends were trimmed by 4 bases and 3 bases, with 8 bases remaining between them. This CDR3 has 12 residues. The V gene's germline CDR1 is SGHNT and CDR2 YYREEE (reference sequence). CDR3 region: CASSRDNYEQYF. DNA of the CDR3: TGTGCCAGCAGCCGGGACAACTACGAGCAGTACTTC.

V and J are TRBV18 and TRBJ2-5; TRBD2 might be the D (6 bases). The CDR3 runs to 15 residues. In germline, CDR1 is KGHSH, CDR2 LQKENI. V was trimmed by 2 bases and J by 4 bases, leaving 14 bases between them. CDR3 sequence: CASSPVRRARETQYF. The CDR3 DNA reads as TGTGCCAGCTCACCAGTTCGGAGGGCCCGAGAGACCCAGTACTTC.

The chain couples TRBV18 to TRBJ2-1, with 13 bases lining up with TRBD2. After removal of 3 bases from V and 5 bases from J, the junction contained 13 bases not matched to a gene. CDR3 length: 19 residues. Germline CDR1 and CDR2: KGHSH and LQKENI. Here the CDR3 reads CASSPAILAGGRPHNEQFF. CDR3 nucleotide sequence: TGTGCCAGCTCACCTGCGATACTAGCGGGGGGGCGTCCTCACAATGAGCAGTTCTTC. Based on the CDR3 plus reference TRBV18 and TRBJ2-1, the full variable domain is NAGVMQNPRHLVRRRGQEARLRCSPMKGHSHVYWYRQLPEEGLKFMVYLQKENIIDESGMPKERFSAEFPKEGPSILRIQQVVRGDSAAYFCASSPAILAGGRPHNEQFFGPGTRLTVL.

The chain is built from TRBV10-3 and TRBJ2-7; weak D call: TRBD1 (6 bases). Germline V CDR1 and CDR2: ENHRY, SYGVKD. There are 14 residues in the CDR3. Trimming took off 6 bases at V and 6 bases at J, with 18 bases between the two ends. The CDR3 DNA reads TGTGCCATCAGCCCCTCCGACAGGTTCTCCGAGCAGTACTTC. The encoded protein is CAISPSDRFSEQYF.

V and J are TRBV10-3 and TRBJ2-7; 7 nucleotides agree with TRBD1. Germline lookup yields CDR1 ENHRY and CDR2 SYGVKD. The CDR3 has 14 amino acids. The V gene end was trimmed by 3 bases and the J gene end by 3 bases; junction bases not matched to a gene: 5. The CDR3 DNA sequence: TGTGCCATCAGTGAAGGGACAGAACTCTACGAGCAGTACTTC. This codes for CAISEGTELYEQYF.

The gene calls are TRBV7-9 and TRBJ2-7; 7 positions agree with TRBD2. Trimming took 2 bases from V and 3 from J; bases not matched to a gene: 4. This CDR3 is 14 amino acids long. Germline values: CDR1 SEHNR, CDR2 FQNEAQ (reference sequence). The CDR3 region is CASSLPGGNYEQYF. The CDR3 nucleotides are TGTGCCAGCAGCTTACCCGGGGGGAACTACGAGCAGTACTTC. Using reference TRBV7-9 and TRBJ2-7 for the parts outside the CDR3, the full variable domain is DTGVSQNPRHKITKRGQNVTFRCDPISEHNRLYWYRQTLGQGPEFLTYFQNEAQLEKSRLLSDRFSAERPKGSFSTLEIQRTEQGDSAMYLCASSLPGGNYEQYFGPGTRLTVT.

The gene calls are TRBV10-2 and TRBJ1-1; TRBD1 matches at 7 bases. V lost 2 bases to trimming and J lost 1 base; unmatched junction nucleotides: 7. Germline loops: CDR1 WSHSY, CDR2 SAAADI. This CDR3 has 16 residues. The CDR3 region is CASSEPTGAGNTEAFF. CDR3 nucleotides: TGCGCCAGCAGTGAGCCCACAGGGGCTGGGAACACTGAAGCTTTCTTT.

The chain has TRBV11-2 and TRBJ1-4; D possibly corresponds to TRBD1 (5 bases). The CDR3 covers 16 residues. The germline V gene encodes CDR1 SGHAT and CDR2 FQNNGV. V was trimmed by 4 bases and J by 3 bases, leaving 15 bases between them. The DNA for the CDR3 is TGTGCCAGCAGCTCCCCATCGAGAGGGGCTAATGAAAAACTGTTTTTT. As protein: CASSSPSRGANEKLFF.

In its sample, this clone was seen once. Germline is not matched at one junction end, which may reflect a read error. The chain carries TRBV25-1 and TRBJ1-1; 7 bases fit TRBD1. This CDR3 is 14 amino acids long. Germline loops: CDR1 MGHDK, CDR2 SYGVNS. The CDR3 loop reads CASTESTGEGEAFF. The DNA of the CDR3 is TGTGCCAGCACTGAAAGTACAGGGGAAGGTGAAGCTTTCTTT.

As DNA, the CDR3 is TGTGCCAGCAGCCCGGGCCCCGGTACAGATACGCAGTATTTT. Protein: CASSPGPGTDTQYF. The V gene is TRBV6-5, the J gene TRBJ2-3; no definite D call. The CDR3 totals 14 residues. The V and J ends lost 6 bases and 3 bases respectively, with 13 bases between them. Germline lookup yields CDR1 MNHEY and CDR2 SVGAGI.

The chain carries TRBV7-9 and TRBJ2-7, with TRBD2 as a possible D gene (7 bases). The V and J ends lost 6 bases and 7 bases respectively, with 16 bases between them. The CDR3 runs 13 residues. Germline-derived CDR1 and CDR2 are SEHNR and FQNEAQ (reference sequence). In DNA, the CDR3 is TGTGCCAGCAGGACCGGGGGGCCTGGAGAGCAGTACTTC. This gives the protein CASRTGGPGEQYF.

In its sample, this clone was seen once. The chain is built from TRBV7-9 and TRBJ1-1, with 7 bases matching TRBD1. V lost 6 bases to trimming and J lost 1 base; unmatched junction nucleotides: 2. The germline CDR1 and CDR2 sequences are SEHNR and FQNEAQ (reference sequence). The CDR3 extends over 13 amino acids. CDR3: CASSRQGNTEAFF. CDR3 DNA sequence: TGTGCCAGCAGTCGACAGGGGAACACTGAAGCTTTCTTT. Complete variable domain (other parts from reference TRBV7-9 and TRBJ1-1): DTGVSQNPRHKITKRGQNVTFRCDPISEHNRLYWYRQTLGQGPEFLTYFQNEAQLEKSRLLSDRFSAERPKGSFSTLEIQRTEQGDSAMYLCASSRQGNTEAFFGQGTRLTVV.

The chain uses TRBV5-1 and TRBJ1-4, with TRBD1 matching over 7 bases. Germline-derived CDR1 and CDR2 are SGHRS and YFSETQ. V lost 5 bases, J lost 0 bases, and 4 bases stayed unmatched. The CDR3 contains 15 residues. DNA for the CDR3: TGCGCCAGCAGTGGCCAGGGGGCAACTAATGAAAAACTGTTTTTT. This encodes CASSGQGATNEKLFF.

This clone has a handful of counts. The chain links TRBV5-1 to TRBJ1-2, with 8 positions matching TRBD1. The germline CDR1 and CDR2 sequences are SGHRS and YFSETQ. V shed 0 bases and J 10 bases; nucleotides not matched to a gene: 8. The CDR3 spans 14 residues. In nucleotides, the CDR3 is TGCGCCAGCAGCTTGGCCCCGACAGGGGATGACTACACCTTC. This gives the protein CASSLAPTGDDYTF.

V gene TRBV21-1 combines with J gene TRBJ2-1; whether TRBD1, the table's D call, matches the DNA was not checked. TRBV21-1 is marked as a pseudogene. The CDR3 contains 16 residues. The CDR3 reads CASSKSGTGSGNEQFF. The CDR3 nucleotides read TGTGCCAGCAGCAAATCGGGGACAGGGTCGGGCAATGAGCAGTTCTTC.

On this clone: The junction differs from germline at one of its ends, possibly a read error. The chain employs TRBV25-1 and TRBJ1-3; D gene unclear. Per germline, CDR1 MGHDK and CDR2 SYGVNS. The CDR3 runs to 16 residues. The CDR3 region has the DNA TGTGCCAGCAGTGAATTCACGGGAGGATCTGAAAACACCATATATTTT. Protein sequence: CASSEFTGGSENTIYF.

The rearrangement uses TRBV9 and TRBJ2-1, with 9 bases that match TRBD1. Trimming took 4 bases from V and 0 from J; bases not matched to a gene: 2. CDR1 is SGDLS and CDR2 is YYNGEE in the germline V gene. The length of the CDR3 is 15 residues. CDR3 region: CASSQGQGSYNEQFF. The CDR3 DNA is TGTGCCAGCAGCCAGGGACAGGGCTCCTACAATGAGCAGTTCTTC. Variable domain in full (rest from reference TRBV9 and TRBJ2-1): DSGVTQTPKHLITATGQRVTLRCSPRSGDLSVYWYQQSLDQGLQFLIQYYNGEERAKGNILERFSAQQFPDLHSELNLSSLELGDSALYFCASSQGQGSYNEQFFGPGTRLTVL.

This clone occurred once. The V call is TRBV30, the J call TRBJ1-2; no firm D call. Germline CDR1 and CDR2: GTSNPN and SVGIG (reference sequence). The length of the CDR3 is 11 residues. V dropped 5 bases and J dropped 8 bases, with 12 bases sitting between them. The CDR3 sequence: CAWGQVHGYTF. For the CDR3, the DNA is TGTGCCTGGGGTCAGGTCCACGGCTACACCTTC.

This chain uses TRBV19 with TRBJ2-7, with a possible D match to TRBD2 (5 bases). The CDR3 has 13 residues. Between the trimmed V and J ends, which lost 3 bases and 3 bases, there was a span of 9 bases. Germline V CDR1 and CDR2: LNHDA, SQIVND (reference sequence). In DNA form, the CDR3 reads TGTGCCAGTAGTATTGACTACCTCTACGAGCAGTACTTC. Translating gives CASSIDYLYEQYF.

This clone has just one count. The genes are TRBV7-2 and TRBJ2-1; D unclear. Trimming took off 5 bases at V and 4 bases at J, with 3 bases between the two ends. The CDR3 is made up of 11 amino acids. CDR1 and CDR2 (germline): SGHTA, FQGNSA. As DNA, the CDR3 is TGTGCCAGCAGCCCGTACAATGAGCAGTTCTTC. Translation gives CASSPYNEQFF.

The chain couples TRBV7-9 to TRBJ1-4, with TRBD1 identical over 11 bases. The CDR3 is 18 amino acids. The V segment lost 5 bases and the J segment 0 bases; nucleotides outside the gene matches: 8. From germline, CDR1 is SEHNR and CDR2 FQNEAQ (reference sequence). The CDR3 loop is CASSPTGTGGATNEKLFF. Here the CDR3 DNA reads TGTGCCAGCAGCCCTACCGGGACAGGGGGAGCAACTAATGAAAAACTGTTTTTT.

V is TRBV18 and J is TRBJ1-4, with TRBD1 matching over 7 bases. The CDR3 loop spans 14 amino acids. CDR1 is KGHSH and CDR2 is LQKENI in the germline V gene. The trim removed 3 bases at V and 8 bases at J, leaving 6 bases unmatched. The chain's CDR3 is CASSPDRVVEKLFF. The CDR3, as DNA: TGTGCCAGCTCACCCGACAGGGTGGTGGAAAAACTGTTTTTT. The whole variable domain, filled in from reference TRBV18 and TRBJ1-4, reads NAGVMQNPRHLVRRRGQEARLRCSPMKGHSHVYWYRQLPEEGLKFMVYLQKENIIDESGMPKERFSAEFPKEGPSILRIQQVVRGDSAAYFCASSPDRVVEKLFFGSGTQLSVL.

V gene TRBV25-1 combines with J gene TRBJ1-4; D remains unclear. This CDR3 comprises 14 residues. CDR1 and CDR2 from the germline V gene are MGHDK and SYGVNS. The V end was cut by 4 bases, the J end by 3 bases, with 9 bases between. CDR3 DNA: TGTGCCAGCAGTGTTTTGGGCTCTAATGAAAAACTGTTTTTT. Translating gives CASSVLGSNEKLFF.

Points on this clone: A read error may produce the germline difference seen at one junction end. The rearrangement links TRBV9 to TRBJ2-2; 7 bases fit TRBD1. Germline V lookup: CDR1 SGDLS, CDR2 YYNGEE. The CDR3 totals 15 residues. CDR3 in DNA: TGTGCCAGCAGCGCGAGGGGGCAGAACCCCGGGGAGCTGTTTTTT. Protein product: CASSARGQNPGELFF.

The chain joins TRBV7-8 to TRBJ1-2; D is unresolved. Looked up from germline, CDR1 is SGHVS and CDR2 is FQNEAQ. The germline V and J ends were trimmed by 0 bases and 8 bases, with 16 bases remaining between them. This CDR3 region has 15 residues. The CDR3 nucleotides are TGTGCCAGCAGCTTAGCGGGAGGGCCTTCAAGGGGCTACACCTTC. Protein: CASSLAGGPSRGYTF.

The rearrangement joins TRBV2 to TRBJ2-3; 8 nucleotides agree with TRBD2. The V segment lost 8 bases and the J segment 1 base; nucleotides outside the gene matches: 5. The CDR3 length is 14 residues. In germline, CDR1 is SNHLY, CDR2 FYNNEI. The CDR3 is CASQAGGGTDTQYF. The DNA of the CDR3 is TGTGCCAGCCAGGCCGGGGGGGGCACAGATACGCAGTATTTT.

This chain joins TRBV19 and TRBJ2-1; no reliable D call. CDR1 LNHDA and CDR2 SQIVND come from the germline V gene (reference sequence). This CDR3 is built from 15 residues. Trimming shortened V by 6 bases and J by 3 bases, and 15 bases separated the two germline ends. The CDR3 sequence is CASSPGSGRYNEQFF. Written as DNA, the CDR3 is TGTGCCAGTAGCCCAGGTTCTGGGCGCTACAATGAGCAGTTCTTC.

The CDR3, as DNA: TGTGCCAGCAGCCCGTCCGGGACAGGGATAACAGATACGCAGTATTTT. This translates into CASSPSGTGITDTQYF. This chain joins TRBV3-1 (or the pseudogene TRBV3-2) and TRBJ2-3, with 9 bases matching TRBD1. The V gene's germline CDR1 is LGHDT and CDR2 YNNKEL (reference sequence). The CDR3 length is 16 residues. The V and J ends lost 4 bases and 3 bases, in that order; junction bases with no gene match: 8.

The chain uses TRBV30 and TRBJ1-1, with D hard to call. The CDR3 spans 17 residues. V shed 1 base and J shed 2 bases, with 20 bases lying between them. CDR1 is GTSNPN and CDR2 is SVGIG in the germline V gene (reference sequence). CDR3 amino acids: CAWSEVRQYRQNTEAFF. The CDR3 DNA reads TGTGCCTGGAGTGAAGTTCGGCAGTACCGTCAAAACACTGAAGCTTTCTTT. The complete variable domain, with remaining parts taken from reference TRBV30 and TRBJ1-1, reads SQTIHQWPATLVQPVGSPLSLECTVEGTSNPNLYWYRQAAGRGLQLLFYSVGIGQISSEVPQNLSASRPQDRQFILSSKKLLLSDSGFYLCAWSEVRQYRQNTEAFFGQGTRLTVV.

The rearrangement links TRBV10-1 to TRBJ2-3, with 10 positions matching TRBD2. The CDR3 has 15 residues. Germline V gives CDR1 WNHNN, CDR2 SYGVQD (reference sequence). Trimming cost V 4 bases and J 4 bases; bases outside gene matches: 5. The CDR3, as DNA: TGCGCCAGCAGTGTAGCGGGGGGATCGGCAGATACGCAGTATTTT. Protein: CASSVAGGSADTQYF.

The rearrangement uses TRBV6-5 and TRBJ1-1; no clear D gene. V lost 6 bases and J 6 bases, leaving 17 bases between the germline ends. The germline V gene encodes CDR1 MNHEY and CDR2 SVGAGI. The length of the CDR3 is 14 residues. CDR3 in amino acids: CASRPFDVWAEAFF. DNA of the CDR3: TGTGCCAGCAGACCTTTCGACGTCTGGGCTGAAGCTTTCTTT.